The T cell receptor beta chain under discussion was sequenced for a study of control samples from healthy donors and cancer patients. Using immunoSEQ multiplex PCR, the repertoire was profiled, and TCRdb retains in-frame clones only, with some absent. This table has around 110,000 clones, around 89% appearing once. The receptor's source is a woman aged 50 to 60 with colorectal cancer. The sample comprised PBMCs.

This CDR3 is CASRDPNEKLFF. DNA for the CDR3: TGTGCCAGCCGGGACCCTAATGAAAAACTGTTTTTT. This rearrangement joins TRBV27 to TRBJ1-4, with D tentatively TRBD1 (5 bases). The V end lost 8 bases, the J end lost 3 bases, and 7 bases lay between the germline ends. CDR1 is MNHEY, CDR2 SMNVEV, per germline (reference sequence). This CDR3 comprises 12 residues.